These 12 T cell receptor beta chains were sequenced from one sample in a study of blood T cell repertoires in COVID-19. Clones were read by immunoSEQ multiplex PCR, and TCRdb kept only the in-frame ones, dropping some. This repertoire shows 40,000 to 50,000 clones, about 87% found once; its top ten account for 15% to 20%. Sequenced: peripheral blood. These receptors came from a human donor in a cohort sampled during active COVID-19.

The chain couples TRBV3-1 (or the pseudogene TRBV3-2) to TRBJ1-6, with 7 bases matching TRBD1. This CDR3 is 16 amino acids long. Looked up from germline, CDR1 is LGHDT and CDR2 is YNNKEL (reference sequence). With V trimmed by 4 bases and J by 10 bases, 13 bases remained unmatched. This CDR3 is CASSLGTDPGGSPLHF. As DNA, the CDR3 is TGTGCCAGCAGCCTCGGGACGGACCCAGGGGGGTCACCCCTCCACTTT.

The genes are TRBV10-3 and TRBJ2-7, with D uncertain. Per the germline V gene, CDR1 is ENHRY and CDR2 is SYGVKD. V was clipped by 3 bases and J by 4 bases, with 4 bases between them. The CDR3 contains 11 residues. CDR3 nucleotide sequence: TGTGCCATCAGTGATTCATACGAGCAGTACTTC. Residues: CAISDSYEQYF.

This clone is a singleton in its sample. This rearrangement joins TRBV5-1 to TRBJ1-1; 7 bases align to TRBD1. CDR1 is SGHRS, CDR2 YFSETQ, per germline. J lost 5 bases, V lost 3 bases, and 7 bases had no gene match. The CDR3 has 14 amino acids. CDR3 coding DNA: TGCGCCAGCAGCTCTCGACAGGGAGGAACTGAAGCTTTCTTT. This translates into CASSSRQGGTEAFF.

The rearrangement uses TRBV7-9 and TRBJ1-2; TRBD1 is a possible D gene (6 bases). Per the germline V gene, CDR1 is SEHNR and CDR2 is FQNEAQ (reference sequence). V was cut by 6 bases and J by 4 bases, with 12 bases left in between. The CDR3 has 13 residues. CDR3 protein: CASSTGTTYGYTF. The DNA of the CDR3 is TGTGCCAGCAGTACTGGGACAACCTATGGCTACACCTTC.

The gene calls are TRBV7-2 and TRBJ2-7, with 11 positions matching TRBD2. Germline loops: CDR1 SGHTA, CDR2 FQGNSA. CDR3 length: 17 amino acids. V trimming: 1 base; J trimming: 7 bases; junction bases outside the gene matches: 12. For the CDR3, the DNA is TGTGCCAGCAGCTTAGAGGGGCTAGCGGGGGGCTCTACGGAGCAGTACTTC. Protein product: CASSLEGLAGGSTEQYF. The entire variable domain, with the rest obtained from reference TRBV7-2 and TRBJ2-7, is as follows: GAGVSQSPSNKVTEKGKDVELRCDPISGHTALYWYRQSLGQGLEFLIYFQGNSAPDKSGLPSDRFSAERTGGSVSTLTIQRTQQEDSAVYLCASSLEGLAGGSTEQYFGPGTRLTVT.

The rearrangement uses TRBV2 and TRBJ1-5, with a weak D call TRBD1 (5 bases). The germline gives CDR1 SNHLY, CDR2 FYNNEI. This CDR3 has 14 residues. V dropped 4 bases and J dropped 2 bases, with 9 bases sitting between them. The CDR3, as DNA: TGTGCCAGCAGTGTCGGCAGGGGCAATCAGCCCCAGCATTTT. Translated: CASSVGRGNQPQHF.

The chain joins TRBV28 to TRBJ2-7; D is perhaps TRBD2 (7 bases). Germline lookup yields CDR1 MDHEN and CDR2 SYDVKM. The CDR3 is made up of 17 amino acids. The ends were cut back, 5 bases at V and 1 base at J, with 21 bases in the middle. The chain's CDR3 is CASSTFAGALGSYEQYF. CDR3 DNA sequence: TGTGCCAGCAGTACCTTCGCGGGGGCCCTCGGATCCTACGAGCAGTACTTC.

The genes are TRBV2 and TRBJ1-4; 9 bases map to TRBD1. The germline V gene encodes CDR1 SNHLY and CDR2 FYNNEI. V was clipped by 6 bases and J by 0 bases; unmatched bases: 14. The CDR3 is 19 residues long. In DNA form, the CDR3 reads TGTGCCAGCAGGGACACCGGGACAGGGTTTGTGTCAACTAATGAAAAACTGTTTTTT. Translated, it gives CASRDTGTGFVSTNEKLFF.

V gene TRBV7-9 combines with J gene TRBJ2-5; TRBD2 matches 8 bases. Germline V gives CDR1 SEHNR, CDR2 FQNEAQ (reference sequence). This CDR3 region has 14 residues. V dropped 5 bases and J dropped 4; count of bases not matched to a gene: 6. CDR3 coding DNA: TGTGCCAGCAGCCTGATAAGCGGGGGAGAGACCCAGTACTTC. It is translated as CASSLISGGETQYF.

V gene TRBV25-1 combines with J gene TRBJ1-3; no clear D. Trimming cost V 2 bases and J 6 bases, with 17 bases left between them. Germline-derived CDR1 and CDR2 are MGHDK and SYGVNS. This CDR3 region has 16 residues. The CDR3 DNA reads as TGTGCCAGCAGTGAAACCCGCAACGGGAGGGAAAACACCATATATTTT. It codes for CASSETRNGRENTIYF.

The chain employs TRBV30 and TRBJ2-7; 10 nucleotides match TRBD1. J gave up 3 bases and V 5 bases, and 1 base lay outside the gene matches. Germline loops: CDR1 GTSNPN, CDR2 SVGIG (reference sequence). This CDR3 has 12 amino acids. This CDR3 is CAWGTGVYEQYF. The DNA of the CDR3 is TGTGCCTGGGGGACAGGGGTCTACGAGCAGTACTTC.

The rearrangement uses TRBV9 and TRBJ1-3; maybe TRBD1 (5 bases). There are 14 residues in the CDR3. Trimming stripped 5 bases from V and 4 bases from J, with 13 bases between. CDR1 and CDR2 (germline): SGDLS, YYNGEE. The CDR3 here is CASREGESGNTIYF. The DNA for the CDR3 is TGTGCCAGCAGGGAAGGGGAATCCGGAAACACCATATATTTT.